Listed below are T cell receptor beta chains from one sample, sequenced in a study of T cells in localized non-small cell lung cancer. Measured with immunoSEQ multiplex PCR; TCRdb has only the in-frame clones, and not every one. The table has roughly 1,500 clones, roughly 33% seen once. This specimen consisted of normal lung tissue next to the tumor, obtained before any cancer treatment. The receptors come from a man between 35 and 75 years old with stage I lung adenocarcinoma. Each CDR3 is given with its conserved first and last residue. D genes are given only for firm matches. A clone size is listed for some rows: how often the clone was seen (once, few, many), or a class if it is expanded.

cdr3_aa | cdr3_nt | cdr3_length | v_call | d_call | j_call | clone_size
CASSRTGSHGELFF | TGTGCCAGCAGCCGCACAGGGTCCCACGGGGAGCTGTTTTTT | 14 | TRBV11-3 | - | TRBJ2-2 | -
CASSGPPRGGSYEQYF | TGTGCCAGCAGTGGCCCCCCCCGTGGGGGGTCCTACGAGCAGTACTTC | 16 | TRBV9 | - | TRBJ2-7 | large
CASSLIGMHTGELFF | TGTGCCAGCAGCTTAATTGGGATGCACACCGGGGAGCTGTTTTTT | 15 | TRBV11-3 | - | TRBJ2-2 | few
CASSPGIAGETGELFF | TGTGCCAGCAGCCCGGGTATAGCGGGTGAAACCGGGGAGCTGTTTTTT | 16 | TRBV9 | TRBD2 | TRBJ2-2 | -
CAWKVREGADTQYF | TGTGCCTGGAAGGTCCGGGAGGGGGCGGATACGCAGTATTTT | 14 | TRBV30 | - | TRBJ2-3 | -
CASSWGQGDTEAFF | TGTGCCAGCAGCTGGGGGCAGGGAGACACTGAAGCTTTCTTT | 14 | TRBV11-3 | - | TRBJ1-1 | medium-sized
CASSLAGTGSSPLHF | TGTGCCAGCAGCTTGGCGGGGACAGGATCCTCACCCCTCCACTTT | 15 | TRBV11-3 | TRBD1 | TRBJ1-6 | -
CASSQVGDRGNTIYF | TGTGCCAGCAGCCAAGTTGGGGACAGAGGAAACACCATATATTTT | 15 | TRBV11-3 | TRBD1 | TRBJ1-3 | few
CASGLRPSGANVLTF | TGTGCCAGCGGGCTCAGGCCCTCTGGGGCCAACGTCCTGACTTTC | 15 | TRBV9 | - | TRBJ2-6 | few
CASSLRAPTDTQYF | TGCGCCAGCAGCCTCAGGGCGCCCACAGATACGCAGTATTTT | 14 | TRBV1 | - | TRBJ2-3 | few
CASSYSGYTEAFF | TGTGCCAGCAGTTACTCGGGCTACACTGAAGCTTTCTTT | 13 | TRBV6-8 | - | TRBJ1-1 | -
CASSLRTAPYEQYF | TGCGCCAGCAGCCTAAGGACAGCACCCTACGAGCAGTACTTC | 14 | TRBV5-1 | - | TRBJ2-7 | -
CASSQSRLYEQYF | TGCGCCAGCAGTCAATCCCGACTATACGAGCAGTACTTC | 13 | TRBV23-1 | - | TRBJ2-7 | -
CASSMTGASSYTF | TGTGCCAGCAGTATGACAGGGGCTAGTAGCTACACCTTC | 13 | TRBV6-8 | TRBD1 | TRBJ1-2 | large
CASSPDRASYEQYF | TGTGCCAGCAGCCCCGACAGGGCTTCCTACGAGCAGTACTTC | 14 | TRBV7-6 | TRBD1 | TRBJ2-7 | few
CASSHTTGTRYGYTF | TGCGCCAGCAGCCATACCACCGGGACACGCTATGGCTACACCTTC | 15 | TRBV4-1 | - | TRBJ1-2 | -
CASSPEGQSSYNEQFF | TGTGCCAGCAGCCCGGAAGGACAGAGCTCCTACAATGAGCAGTTCTTC | 16 | TRBV9 | - | TRBJ2-1 | -
CASSRTGTVYEQYF | TGTGCCAGCAGTAGGACAGGGACGGTCTACGAGCAGTACTTC | 14 | TRBV6-8 | TRBD1 | TRBJ2-7 | medium-sized
CATRGSMNTEAFF | TGTGCCACCCGGGGCTCAATGAACACTGAAGCTTTCTTT | 13 | TRBV6-8 | - | TRBJ1-1 | large
CASSSGGASNEQFF | TGTGCCAGCTCTAGCGGGGGGGCCTCCAATGAGCAGTTCTTC | 14 | TRBV9 | TRBD2 | TRBJ2-1 | -
CASSSQVWNEQFF | TGTGCCAGCAGTAGTCAGGTCTGGAATGAGCAGTTCTTC | 13 | TRBV6-8 | - | TRBJ2-1 | few
CASKESLETQYF | TGTGCCAGCAAGGAGAGTCTAGAGACCCAGTACTTC | 12 | TRBV6-8 | - | TRBJ2-5 | -
CASSVSTDTQYF | TGTGCCAGCAGCGTTTCCACAGATACGCAGTATTTT | 12 | TRBV9 | - | TRBJ2-3 | -
CASSKSGSSLSYEQYF | TGTGCCAGCAGCAAAAGCGGGAGTAGCCTTTCCTACGAGCAGTACTTC | 16 | TRBV9 | TRBD2 | TRBJ2-7 | few
CASSLYRGTPGLSDSPLHF | TGTGCCAGCAGCTTGTACAGGGGCACACCAGGTTTATCCGACTCGCCCCTCCACTTT | 19 | TRBV11-3 | TRBD1 | TRBJ1-6 | few
CASSLVLRGTEAFF | TGTGCCAGCAGTTTGGTCCTGCGGGGGACTGAAGCTTTCTTT | 14 | TRBV28 | - | TRBJ1-1 | few
CASSSVYTGSGEQYF | TGTGCCAGCAGTTCGGTGTATACGGGGAGTGGGGAGCAGTACTTC | 15 | TRBV6-8 | - | TRBJ2-7 | few
CAAGTSGGAGTDTQYF | TGTGCCGCAGGGACTAGCGGGGGGGCCGGCACAGATACGCAGTATTTT | 16 | TRBV10-3 | TRBD2 | TRBJ2-3 | -
CASSVAREAGNREQYF | TGTGCCAGCAGTGTAGCCCGGGAGGCAGGGAACCGCGAGCAGTACTTC | 16 | TRBV2 | TRBD2 | TRBJ2-7 | few
CASSGDTDNQPQHF | TGTGCCAGCAGCGGGGACACTGACAATCAGCCCCAGCATTTT | 14 | TRBV6-8 | - | TRBJ1-5 | few
CAISGGQGSEQYF | TGTGCCATCAGTGGAGGTCAGGGTAGCGAGCAGTACTTC | 13 | TRBV6-8 | - | TRBJ2-7 | few
CASSLDGGRNEQYF | TGTGCCAGCAGCTTAGATGGCGGTCGAAACGAGCAGTACTTC | 14 | TRBV11-3 | - | TRBJ2-7 | few
CAWRKGTGGLGYTF | TGTGCCTGGAGGAAGGGGACAGGGGGACTTGGCTACACCTTC | 14 | TRBV30 | TRBD1 | TRBJ1-2 | -
CASQLGLALETQYF | TGTGCCAGCCAACTGGGGCTAGCTTTAGAGACCCAGTACTTC | 14 | TRBV6-8 | - | TRBJ2-5 | few